These 23 T cell receptor beta chains originate from one sample sequenced in a study of blood T cell repertoires in COVID-19. Some clones are missing from TCRdb's copy, which holds only in-frame ones; the method was immunoSEQ multiplex PCR. This repertoire shows 210,000 or so clones, over 75% found once; its top ten account for 4.5% to 5.5%. Sequencing was done on a sample of peripheral blood. The receptors were sampled from a woman aged 40-49 years with acute or convalescent COVID-19.

The chain has TRBV13 and TRBJ2-5; weak D call: TRBD2 (6 bases). The ends were cut back, 4 bases at V and 2 bases at J, with 8 bases in the middle. Looked up from germline, CDR1 is PRHDT and CDR2 is FYEKMQ (reference sequence). The CDR3 sequence is 13 residues long. CDR3: CASSSGLQETQYF. The CDR3 nucleotides are TGTGCCAGCAGCTCGGGACTGCAAGAGACCCAGTACTTC.

V is TRBV6-4 and J is TRBJ2-6; D is possibly TRBD1 (6 bases). V dropped 4 bases and J dropped 1 base, with 11 bases sitting between them. CDR3 length: 16 amino acids. In germline, CDR1 is MRHNA, CDR2 SNTAGT. CDR3 residues: CASSVTGSSGANVLTF. The CDR3 DNA sequence: TGTGCCAGCAGTGTAACAGGGAGTTCTGGGGCCAACGTCCTGACTTTC.

The V call is TRBV2, the J call TRBJ1-1; 7 nucleotides line up with TRBD1. The CDR3 is 15 residues long. Germline loops: CDR1 SNHLY, CDR2 FYNNEI. Trimming cost V 5 bases and J 0 bases; bases outside gene matches: 6. CDR3 coding DNA: TGTGCCAGCAGTCGAACTAGGGGGCTGAACACTGAAGCTTTCTTT. The encoded protein is CASSRTRGLNTEAFF.

The rearrangement uses TRBV4-2 and TRBJ1-1; possible D gene TRBD1, 5 bases. Germline CDR1 reads LGHNA; CDR2 reads YNFKEQ. V lost 3 bases and J lost 4, with 12 bases in between. The CDR3 loop spans 14 amino acids. The CDR3 loop is CASSQATGSTEAFF. CDR3 coding DNA: TGTGCCAGCAGCCAGGCAACAGGAAGCACTGAAGCTTTCTTT.

This clone is a singleton in its sample. The V call is TRBV9, the J call TRBJ1-2; D gene ambiguous. Deletions cut 1 base from V and 0 bases from J, with 10 bases between. This CDR3 spans 15 amino acids. Germline CDR1 reads SGDLS; CDR2 reads YYNGEE. The CDR3 nucleotides read TGTGCCAGCAGCGTATCCTCTTCCTCTAACTATGGCTACACCTTC. Protein sequence: CASSVSSSSNYGYTF.

This chain joins TRBV1 and TRBJ2-7; TRBD2, the D gene given by the table, was not confirmed from the DNA. TRBV1 is a documented pseudogene. The CDR3 loop spans 18 amino acids. CDR3 bases: TGCACCAGCAGCCAAAACCCCCTTAGCGGGGGGGCCCCCTACGAGCAGTACGTC. Translated: CTSSQNPLSGGAPYEQYV.

The chain carries TRBV25-1 and TRBJ1-1; no reliable D call. With 0 bases removed from V and 7 bases from J, the gap between germline ends came to 15 bases. The CDR3 is made up of 15 amino acids. Germline V CDR1 and CDR2: MGHDK, SYGVNS. CDR3 in DNA: TGTGCCAGCAGTGAATATGGAACTAGGACCCTTGAAGCTTTCTTT. Amino acid sequence: CASSEYGTRTLEAFF.

CDR3 residues: CAWGRQGGTEAFF. For the CDR3, the DNA is TGTGCCTGGGGCCGACAGGGGGGCACTGAAGCTTTCTTT. The genes are TRBV30 and TRBJ1-1; 9 bases are shared with TRBD1. J gave up 4 bases and V 5 bases, and 5 bases lay outside the gene matches. This CDR3 is built from 13 residues. The V gene's germline CDR1 is GTSNPN and CDR2 SVGIG (reference sequence).

The V gene is TRBV18, the J gene TRBJ1-2; TRBD1 is a possible D gene (6 bases). The length of the CDR3 is 19 residues. Germline V gives CDR1 KGHSH, CDR2 LQKENI. Trimming pared 2 bases from V and 3 bases from J, leaving 25 bases between. The CDR3 loop reads CASSPYRQPSQGGDYGYTF. DNA for the CDR3: TGTGCCAGCTCACCATATCGGCAGCCCTCCCAAGGGGGTGACTATGGCTACACCTTC.

The CDR3 DNA follows: TGTGCCAGCAGTGAGACAGCTTTCAACTATGGCTACACCTTC. Translated: CASSETAFNYGYTF. This chain connects TRBV2 to TRBJ1-2; maybe TRBD1 (5 bases). Germline V gene lookup returns CDR1 SNHLY and CDR2 FYNNEI. The CDR3 runs to 14 residues. V lost 3 bases and J lost 2, with 10 bases in between.

The rearrangement links TRBV29-1 to TRBJ1-1; D remains unclear. The CDR3 covers 14 residues. Between the trimmed V and J ends, which lost 7 bases and 0 bases, there was a span of 15 bases. Germline V gives CDR1 SQVTM, CDR2 ANQGSEA. CDR3: CSGRENPMNTEAFF. CDR3 bases: TGCAGCGGCCGAGAGAACCCCATGAACACTGAAGCTTTCTTT.

The chain is built from TRBV5-1 and TRBJ2-1; 10 nucleotides agree with TRBD2. The V gene's germline CDR1 is SGHRS and CDR2 YFSETQ. The CDR3 sequence is 16 residues long. J gave up 5 bases and V 4 bases, and 9 bases lay outside the gene matches. The CDR3 coding sequence is TGCGCCAGCAGCCTGGGGACTAGCGTTGGGAACAATGAGCAGTTCTTC. Translated: CASSLGTSVGNNEQFF.

The chain uses TRBV27 and TRBJ1-4; D gene ambiguous. V shed 5 bases and J shed 5 bases, with 15 bases lying between them. Germline V gene data show CDR1 as MNHEY and CDR2 as SMNVEV (reference sequence). The CDR3 is made up of 15 amino acids. In DNA form, the CDR3 reads TGTGCCAGCAGTCCTACCGCGGGCTGGAATGAAAAACTGTTTTTT. This codes for CASSPTAGWNEKLFF. The variable domain in full, completed from reference TRBV27 and TRBJ1-4, reads EAQVTQNPRYLITVTGKKLTVTCSQNMNHEYMSWYRQDPGLGLRQIYYSMNVEVTDKGDVPEGYKVSRKEKRNFPLILESPSPNQTSLYFCASSPTAGWNEKLFFGSGTQLSVL.

This chain uses TRBV18 with TRBJ2-1; no definite D call. V gave up 1 base and J gave up 1 base, with 5 bases separating them. Germline CDR1 and CDR2: KGHSH and LQKENI. The CDR3 covers 14 residues. CDR3 amino acids: CASSPRQSYNEQFF. CDR3 sequence (DNA): TGTGCCAGCTCACCACGTCAGTCCTACAATGAGCAGTTCTTC.

The rearrangement links TRBV6-5 to TRBJ2-3, with a possible D match to TRBD2 (7 bases). Looked up from germline, CDR1 is MNHEY and CDR2 is SVGAGI. The CDR3 spans 13 residues. Trimming cost V 8 bases and J 5 bases, with 14 bases left between them. CDR3 sequence reads: CASLGGGRDTQYF. For the CDR3, the DNA is TGTGCCAGCCTTGGGGGGGGGCGAGATACGCAGTATTTT.

This chain links TRBV10-3 with TRBJ1-2; D not resolved. V lost 3 bases and J 6 bases, leaving 14 bases between the germline ends. The CDR3 totals 14 residues. Germline assignment: CDR1 ENHRY and CDR2 SYGVKD. For the CDR3, the DNA is TGTGCCATCAGTGACTACGGAGGGTCGGATGGCTACACCTTC. Protein: CAISDYGGSDGYTF.

This clone was picked up one time. The chain recombines TRBV18 with TRBJ2-7; perhaps TRBD2 as D (7 bases). V was pared by 1 base and J by 6 bases, with 16 bases between. CDR1 is KGHSH and CDR2 is LQKENI in the germline V gene. The CDR3 runs 15 residues. CDR3 bases: TGTGCCAGCTCACCACAGGGGGGGCCGCGGGCCGAGCAGTACGTC. The encoded protein is CASSPQGGPRAEQYV.

The chain recombines TRBV18 with TRBJ2-2; no reliable D call. V was shortened by 5 bases and J by 4 bases, with 5 bases between the two germline ends. Germline values: CDR1 KGHSH, CDR2 LQKENI. This CDR3 region has 12 residues. CDR3 protein: CASSVITGELFF. The DNA of the CDR3 is TGTGCCAGCTCAGTCATCACCGGGGAGCTGTTTTTT. Supplemented by reference TRBV18 and TRBJ2-2, the full variable domain reads NAGVMQNPRHLVRRRGQEARLRCSPMKGHSHVYWYRQLPEEGLKFMVYLQKENIIDESGMPKERFSAEFPKEGPSILRIQQVVRGDSAAYFCASSVITGELFFGEGSRLTVL.

This clone appeared a single time. The V gene is TRBV9, the J gene TRBJ1-4; 9 bases line up with TRBD1. Trimming removed 3 bases from V and 0 bases from J; junction bases left unmatched: 3. Germline-derived CDR1 and CDR2 are SGDLS and YYNGEE. The CDR3 extends over 16 amino acids. The CDR3 reads CASSAGTGTTNEKLFF. CDR3 sequence (DNA): TGTGCCAGCAGCGCCGGGACAGGGACAACTAATGAAAAACTGTTTTTT.

CDR3 sequence reads: CASSLELAGGPHSSADTQYF. The DNA of the CDR3 is TGTGCCAGCAGCCTCGAACTAGCGGGGGGACCTCACAGCAGTGCAGATACGCAGTATTTT. The chain is built from TRBV28 and TRBJ2-3, with TRBD2 identical over 12 bases. In germline, CDR1 is MDHEN, CDR2 SYDVKM. The CDR3 totals 20 residues. V lost 6 bases, J lost 4 bases, and 20 bases stayed unmatched.

The V gene is TRBV3-1 (or the pseudogene TRBV3-2), the J gene TRBJ2-5, with 8 nucleotides matching TRBD2. Germline values: CDR1 LGHDT, CDR2 YNNKEL (reference sequence). CDR3 length equals 16 residues. V was pared by 0 bases and J by 5 bases, with 8 bases of the junction left unmatched. CDR3 bases: TGTGCCAGCAGCCAAGAACTAACTAGCGGTTACGAGACCCAGTACTTC. This codes for CASSQELTSGYETQYF.

This clone occurred a few times. The gene calls are TRBV24-1 and TRBJ2-1; 10 bases fit TRBD2. J gave up 7 bases and V 8 bases, and 4 bases lay outside the gene matches. From germline, CDR1 is KGHDR and CDR2 SFDVKD. The CDR3 is 13 residues long. CDR3 DNA: TGTGCCACCAAGCGGGGGGGAGATAATGAGCAGTTCTTC. Its protein is CATKRGGDNEQFF.

The V call is TRBV5-1, the J call TRBJ1-6; D is possibly TRBD1 (5 bases). Germline CDR1 SGHRS, CDR2 YFSETQ. The CDR3 runs to 16 residues. Trimming stripped 0 bases from V and 9 bases from J, with 16 bases between. CDR3 sequence (DNA): TGCGCCAGCAGCTTGGAAGTCCCAGGGATTTCTTCACCCCTCCACTTT. Translation gives CASSLEVPGISSPLHF.